The clone carrying this T cell receptor (beta chain) was seen more than once but under ten times. This sample is part of a study of naive and memory T cell subsets. An equimolar mix of two oligonucleotides served as the beta constant-region primer for TRBC1 and TRBC2. From the UMI-ligation and nested PCR reads, TCRdb called clonotypes with MiXCR, one entry per CDR3 protein. The profile shows tens of thousands of distinct CDR3 sequences, around 12% of them singletons. Germline V gene sequence: CDR1 SGHAT, CDR2 FQNNGV. Trimming removed 7 bases from V and 5 bases from J, with 20 bases in between. The CDR3 contains 15 residues.

The receptor's source is a human donor in good health. The sample taken for sequencing was central memory CD4+ T cells from blood. The rearrangement links TRBV11-2 to TRBJ1-1; D remains ambiguous. CDR3 sequence: CASTLGWSAGTEAFF. In DNA form, the CDR3 reads TGTGCCAGCACTCTGGGTTGGTCAGCGGGGACTGAAGCTTTCTTT.